This T cell receptor beta chain comes out of a study of T cell responses to AZD1222 COVID-19 vaccine. Points from the study as a whole: A mostly white British donor set with more females was recruited, and clonal diversity was possibly underestimated. Close to half of spike-specific TCRs reportedly recognize unmutated variant regions. Across spike, vaccine-associated CD4 TCRs were found, dominant at 160-218 and 743-854. Spike-specific TCR breadth and depth went up after people got two AZD1222 doses.

The table came from immunoSEQ multiplex PCR; TCRdb's copy has only in-frame clones and leaves some out. The sample contains over 80,000 clones, more than 85% of which appear only once. Comments on this clone: Its antigen is unidentified.

V lost 0 bases, J lost 5 bases, and 14 bases lay in between. The length of the CDR3 is 15 residues. CDR1 LGHNA and CDR2 YSLEER come from the germline V gene. The rearrangement joins TRBV4-3 to TRBJ2-7, with D perhaps matching TRBD2 (6 bases). The sample was peripheral blood, taken 28 days after the second AZD1222 dose. This clonotype originated in an adult who received the AZD1222 COVID-19 vaccine. The CDR3 DNA sequence: TGCGCCAGCAGCCAAGATGGGGGGAGTGGGGACGAGCAGTACTTC. Encoded protein: CASSQDGGSGDEQYF.